This TCR beta chain was sequenced during a study of CD8+CD57+ T cells in acquired aplastic anemia. Using genomic DNA as the template, TCR beta VDJ and CDR3 profiling was carried out. TCRdb processed the reads anew with MiXCR; each CDR3 protein has one entry. This repertoire shows around 430,000 distinct CDR3 sequences, around 30% found once; its top ten account for about 0.8%. Germline V lookup: CDR1 DFQATT, CDR2 SNEGSKA (reference sequence). The V and J ends lost 3 bases and 3 bases, in that order; junction bases with no gene match: 4. The CDR3 length is 14 residues. This clonotype was seen repeatedly, ten times or more. Selection for sequencing was limited to patients who had shown CD8+CD57+ cell expansion by flow cytometry.

J is TRBJ1-5 and V is TRBV20-1; 8 bases line up with TRBD1. The clonotype originates from a human donor with aplastic anemia. Sequenced: sorted CD4+, CD8+, or CD8+CD57+ T cells (not recorded which) from PBMCs. The CDR3 nucleotides are TGCAGTGCTAGTCGGACAGGGATCAATCAGCCCCAGCATTTT. It is translated as CSASRTGINQPQHF.